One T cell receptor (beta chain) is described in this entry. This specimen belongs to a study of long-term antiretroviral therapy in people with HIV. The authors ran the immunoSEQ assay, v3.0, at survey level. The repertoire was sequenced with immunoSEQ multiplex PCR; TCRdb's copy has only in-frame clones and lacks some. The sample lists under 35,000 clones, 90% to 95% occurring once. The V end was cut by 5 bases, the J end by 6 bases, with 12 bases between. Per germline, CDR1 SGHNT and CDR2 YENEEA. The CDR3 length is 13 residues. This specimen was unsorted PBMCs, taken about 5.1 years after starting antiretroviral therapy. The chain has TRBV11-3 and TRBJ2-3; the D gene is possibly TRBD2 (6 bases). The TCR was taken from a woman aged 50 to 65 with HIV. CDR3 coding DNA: TGTGCCAGCAGCCCTGACCGGGGGGATACGCAGTATTTT. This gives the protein CASSPDRGDTQYF.